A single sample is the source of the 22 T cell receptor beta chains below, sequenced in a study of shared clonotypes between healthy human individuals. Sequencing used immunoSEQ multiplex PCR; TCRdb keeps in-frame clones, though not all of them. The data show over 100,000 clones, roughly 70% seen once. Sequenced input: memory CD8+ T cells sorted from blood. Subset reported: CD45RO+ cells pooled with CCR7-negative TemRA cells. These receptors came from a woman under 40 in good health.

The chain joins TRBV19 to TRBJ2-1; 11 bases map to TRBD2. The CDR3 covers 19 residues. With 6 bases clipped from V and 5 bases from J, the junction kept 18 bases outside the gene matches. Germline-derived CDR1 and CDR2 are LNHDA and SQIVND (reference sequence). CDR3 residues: CASRGQKTSGIPEDNEQFF. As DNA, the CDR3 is TGTGCCAGTAGGGGACAGAAGACTAGCGGGATCCCGGAAGACAATGAGCAGTTCTTC. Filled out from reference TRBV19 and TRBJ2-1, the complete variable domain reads DGGITQSPKYLFRKEGQNVTLSCEQNLNHDAMYWYRQDPGQGLRLIYYSQIVNDFQKGDIAEGYSVSREKKESFPLTVTSAQKNPTAFYLCASRGQKTSGIPEDNEQFFGPGTRLTVL.

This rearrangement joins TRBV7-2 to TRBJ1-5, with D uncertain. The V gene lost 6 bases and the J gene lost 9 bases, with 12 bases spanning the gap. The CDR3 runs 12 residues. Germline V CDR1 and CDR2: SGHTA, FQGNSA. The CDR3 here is CASRLYWGPQHF. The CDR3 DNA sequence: TGTGCCAGCAGGTTGTACTGGGGGCCCCAGCATTTT.

CDR3 DNA sequence: TGTGCCAGCAGTCAGAACAGGGTTCGCACTGAAGCTTTCTTT. Its protein is CASSQNRVRTEAFF. The chain uses TRBV6-6 and TRBJ1-1; TRBD1 is a possible D gene (6 bases). Trimming removed 5 bases at V and 4 bases at J, with 14 bases between. This CDR3 region has 14 residues. From germline, CDR1 is MNHNY and CDR2 SVGAGI (reference sequence).

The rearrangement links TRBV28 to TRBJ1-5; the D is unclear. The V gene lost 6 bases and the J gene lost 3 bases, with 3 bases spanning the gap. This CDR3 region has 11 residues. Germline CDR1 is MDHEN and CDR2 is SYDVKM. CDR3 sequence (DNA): TGTGCCAGCAGGAACAATCAGCCCCAGCATTTT. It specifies CASRNNQPQHF.

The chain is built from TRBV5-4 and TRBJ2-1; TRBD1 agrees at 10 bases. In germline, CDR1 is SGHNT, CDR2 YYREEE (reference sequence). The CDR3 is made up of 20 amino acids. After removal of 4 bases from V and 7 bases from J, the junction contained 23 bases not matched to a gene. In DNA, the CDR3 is TGTGCCAGCAGCGTTGGTCCCCCCGGGCGGGACAGGGGTTGGTGGAATGAGCAGTTCTTC. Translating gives CASSVGPPGRDRGWWNEQFF.

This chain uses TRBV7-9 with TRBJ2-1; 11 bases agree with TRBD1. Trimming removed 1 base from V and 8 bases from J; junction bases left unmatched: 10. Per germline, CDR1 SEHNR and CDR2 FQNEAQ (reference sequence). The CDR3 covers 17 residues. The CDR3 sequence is CASSLVGTGGPGDEQFF. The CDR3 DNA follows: TGTGCCAGCAGCTTAGTTGGGACAGGGGGGCCGGGTGATGAGCAGTTCTTC. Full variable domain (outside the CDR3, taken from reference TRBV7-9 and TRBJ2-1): DTGVSQNPRHKITKRGQNVTFRCDPISEHNRLYWYRQTLGQGPEFLTYFQNEAQLEKSRLLSDRFSAERPKGSFSTLEIQRTEQGDSAMYLCASSLVGTGGPGDEQFFGPGTRLTVL.

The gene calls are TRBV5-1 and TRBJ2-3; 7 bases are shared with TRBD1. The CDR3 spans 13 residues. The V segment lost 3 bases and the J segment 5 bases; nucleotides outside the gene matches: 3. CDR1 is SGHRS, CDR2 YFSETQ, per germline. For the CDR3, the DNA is TGCGCCAGCAGCTGGGGACAGTTAGATACGCAGTATTTT. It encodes CASSWGQLDTQYF.

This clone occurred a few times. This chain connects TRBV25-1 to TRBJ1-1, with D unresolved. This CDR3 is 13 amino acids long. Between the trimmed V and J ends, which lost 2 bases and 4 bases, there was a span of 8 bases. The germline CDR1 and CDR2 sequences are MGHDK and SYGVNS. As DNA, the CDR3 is TGTGCCAGCAGTGAACCAGTGGGCACTGAAGCTTTCTTT. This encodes CASSEPVGTEAFF.

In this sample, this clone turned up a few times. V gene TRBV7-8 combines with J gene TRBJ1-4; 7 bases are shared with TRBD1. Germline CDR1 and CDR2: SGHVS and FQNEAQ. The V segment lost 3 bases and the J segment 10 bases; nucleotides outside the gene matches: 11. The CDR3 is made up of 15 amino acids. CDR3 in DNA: TGTGCCAGCAGCTTCTGGGACAGAAAAAGAGGAAAACTGTTTTTT. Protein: CASSFWDRKRGKLFF.

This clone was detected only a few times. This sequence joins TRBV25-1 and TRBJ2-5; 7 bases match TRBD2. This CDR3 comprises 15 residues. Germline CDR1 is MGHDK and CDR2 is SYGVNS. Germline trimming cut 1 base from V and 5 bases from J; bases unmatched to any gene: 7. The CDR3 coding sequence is TGTGCCAGCAGTGAATTTGGGGGACTACGGGAGACCCAGTACTTC. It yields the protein CASSEFGGLRETQYF.

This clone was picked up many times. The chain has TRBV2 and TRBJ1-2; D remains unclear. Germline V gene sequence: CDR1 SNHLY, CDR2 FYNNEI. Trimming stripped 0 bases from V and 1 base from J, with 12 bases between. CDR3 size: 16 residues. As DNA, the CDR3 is TGTGCCAGCAGTGAAGCGGTGGGCGACGATAACTATGGCTACACCTTC. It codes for CASSEAVGDDNYGYTF.

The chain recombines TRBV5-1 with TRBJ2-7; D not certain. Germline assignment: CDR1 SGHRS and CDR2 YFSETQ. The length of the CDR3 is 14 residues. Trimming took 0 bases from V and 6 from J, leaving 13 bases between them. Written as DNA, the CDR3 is TGCGCCAGCAGCTTGGCCGAAGCCCGGGCCGAGCAGTACTTC. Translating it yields CASSLAEARAEQYF.

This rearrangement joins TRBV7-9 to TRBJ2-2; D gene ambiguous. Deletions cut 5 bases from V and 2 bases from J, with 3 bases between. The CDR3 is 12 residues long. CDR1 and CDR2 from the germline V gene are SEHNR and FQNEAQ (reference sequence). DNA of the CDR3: TGTGCCAGCAGCCACAACACCGGGGAGCTGTTTTTT. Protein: CASSHNTGELFF.

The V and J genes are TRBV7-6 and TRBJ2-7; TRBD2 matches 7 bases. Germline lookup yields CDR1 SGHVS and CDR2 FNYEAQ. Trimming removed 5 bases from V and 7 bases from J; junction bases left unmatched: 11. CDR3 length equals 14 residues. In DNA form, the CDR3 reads TGTGCCAGCAGCCCTCGGGGGGAGATTCGGGAGCAGTACTTC. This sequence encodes CASSPRGEIREQYF.

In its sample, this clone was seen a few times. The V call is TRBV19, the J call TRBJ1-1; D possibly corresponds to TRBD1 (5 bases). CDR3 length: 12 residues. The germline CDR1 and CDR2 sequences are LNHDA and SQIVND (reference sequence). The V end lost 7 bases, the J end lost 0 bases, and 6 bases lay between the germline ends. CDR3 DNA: TGTGCCAGTAAGGGGTTGAACACTGAAGCTTTCTTT. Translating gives CASKGLNTEAFF.

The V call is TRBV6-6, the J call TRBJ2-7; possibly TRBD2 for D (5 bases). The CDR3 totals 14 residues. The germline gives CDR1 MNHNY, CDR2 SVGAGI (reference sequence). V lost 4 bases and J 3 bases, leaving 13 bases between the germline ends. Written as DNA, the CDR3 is TGTGCCAGCAGTTCTGTGGGAGATCTCTACGAGCAGTACTTC. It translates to CASSSVGDLYEQYF.

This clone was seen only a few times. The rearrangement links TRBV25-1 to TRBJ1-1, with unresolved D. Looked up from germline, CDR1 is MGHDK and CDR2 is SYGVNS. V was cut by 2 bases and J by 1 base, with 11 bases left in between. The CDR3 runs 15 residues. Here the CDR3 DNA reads TGTGCCAGCAGTGAAGTAGGACGGCCGAACACTGAAGCTTTCTTT. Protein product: CASSEVGRPNTEAFF. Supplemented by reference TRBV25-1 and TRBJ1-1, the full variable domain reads EADIYQTPRYLVIGTGKKITLECSQTMGHDKMYWYQQDPGMELHLIHYSYGVNSTEKGDLSSESTVSRIRTEHFPLTLESARPSHTSQYLCASSEVGRPNTEAFFGQGTRLTVV.

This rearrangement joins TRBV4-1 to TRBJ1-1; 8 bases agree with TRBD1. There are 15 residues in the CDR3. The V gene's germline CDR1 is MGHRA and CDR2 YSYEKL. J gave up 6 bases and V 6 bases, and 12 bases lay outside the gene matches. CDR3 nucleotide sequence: TGCGCCAGCAGTCCTACGACAGGGGAGTACTCTGAAGCTTTCTTT. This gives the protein CASSPTTGEYSEAFF.

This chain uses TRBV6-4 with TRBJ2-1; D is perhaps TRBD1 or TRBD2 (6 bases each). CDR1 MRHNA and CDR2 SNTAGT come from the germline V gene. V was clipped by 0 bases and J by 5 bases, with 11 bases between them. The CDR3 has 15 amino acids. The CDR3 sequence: CASSDSIGGNNEQFF. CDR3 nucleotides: TGTGCCAGCAGTGACTCGATAGGGGGGAACAATGAGCAGTTCTTC.

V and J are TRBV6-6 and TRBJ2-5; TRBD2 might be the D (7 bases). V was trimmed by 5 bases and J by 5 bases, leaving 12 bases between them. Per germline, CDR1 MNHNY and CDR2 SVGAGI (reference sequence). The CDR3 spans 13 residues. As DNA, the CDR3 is TGTGCCAGCAGTGGCGGGGGCACGGAGACCCAGTACTTC. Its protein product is CASSGGGTETQYF.

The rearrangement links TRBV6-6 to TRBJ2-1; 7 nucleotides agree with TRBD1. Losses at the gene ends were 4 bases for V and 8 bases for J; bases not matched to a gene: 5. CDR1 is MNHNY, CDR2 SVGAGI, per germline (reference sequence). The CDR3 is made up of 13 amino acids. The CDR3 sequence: CASSLTGSHEQFF. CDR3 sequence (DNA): TGTGCCAGCAGTTTGACAGGGAGCCATGAGCAGTTCTTC.

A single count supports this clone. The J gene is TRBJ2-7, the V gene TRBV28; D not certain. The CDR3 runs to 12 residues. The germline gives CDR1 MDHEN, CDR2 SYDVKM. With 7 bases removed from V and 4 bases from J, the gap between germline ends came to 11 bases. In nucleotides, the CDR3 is TGTGCCAGCAATTCCCTCGGTTACGAGCAGTACTTC. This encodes CASNSLGYEQYF.